The TCR beta chain described here comes from a study of shared clonotypes between healthy human individuals. Study-level background: Per donor, CD8 memory used one plate, CD8 naive used two, CD4 memory used three and CD4 naive used three.

Genomic DNA from each subset was divided evenly over several immunoSEQ plates. Some clones are missing from TCRdb's copy, which holds only in-frame ones; the method was immunoSEQ multiplex PCR. Of some 2,000,000 clones listed, approximately 94% were seen once; the top ten hold about 0.13%. Those who donated were healthy HIV-negative adults, with no recent acute infections or vaccinations reported. With respect to this clone: Its specificity is not known.

Trimming stripped 5 bases from V and 4 bases from J, with 11 bases between. Germline CDR1 is MNHEY and CDR2 is SVGAGI. The CDR3 totals 13 residues. Study outcomes and limitations: Depth was large, yet rarefaction showed that sorted-subset sequencing was incomplete.

The chain combines TRBV6-5 with TRBJ1-1; D uncertain. The receptor was derived from a man younger than 35 in good health. The specimen sequenced was naive CD4+ T cells sorted from blood. Subset given: CD45RA+ positively selected. Here the CDR3 reads CASSPQLGTEAFF. CDR3 sequence (DNA): TGTGCCAGCAGTCCTCAATTGGGCACTGAAGCTTTCTTT.